Listed below are T cell receptor beta chains from one sample, sequenced in a study of CD8+ T cells in alopecia areata. Clones were read by immunoSEQ multiplex PCR, and TCRdb kept only the in-frame ones, dropping some. The data contain about 140,000 clones, about 54% of them seen just once; the ten biggest clones take up about 4.9%. The sequencing sample was made of CD4+ T cells sorted from blood. These receptors came from a human donor in good health. Each CDR3 is given with its conserved first and last residue. D genes are given only for firm matches. Only some rows state a clone size, as once, few, many or a class for expanded clones.

V	size	D	J	DNA	CDR3
TRBV10-3	.	.	TRBJ2-5	TGTGCCATCAGTGAGTCGTGGCAGCAAGAGACCCAGTACTTC	CAISESWQQETQYF
TRBV28	.	.	TRBJ1-2	TGTGCCAGCAGTACGGGGACGGTGGCAGCTGGCTACACCTTC	CASSTGTVAAGYTF
TRBV27	.	.	TRBJ2-3	TGTGCCAGCAGGAGGGCGGGATTCACAGATACGCAGTATTTT	CASRRAGFTDTQYF
TRBV29-1	.	.	TRBJ1-4	TGCAGCGATAATGAAAAACTGTTTTTT	CSDNEKLFF
TRBV7-8	.	.	TRBJ1-4	TGTGCCAGCAGGCCAGGAAGTGCAACTAATGAAAAACTGTTTTTT	CASRPGSATNEKLFF
TRBV19	.	.	TRBJ2-6	TGTGCCAGTCAGGACTCTGGGGCCAACGTCCTGACTTTC	CASQDSGANVLTF
TRBV7-2	.	.	TRBJ2-1	TGTGCCAGCAGCCCAAGCCAGAGCTCCTACAATGAGCAGTTCTTC	CASSPSQSSYNEQFF
TRBV6-1	.	.	TRBJ2-3	TGTGCCAGCAGTCCTATCGGAGATACGCAGTATTTT	CASSPIGDTQYF
TRBV7-8	.	TRBD1	TRBJ2-4	TGTGCCAGCAGCCGGCGGACAGGGGAAAACATTCAGTACTTC	CASSRRTGENIQYF
TRBV30	.	TRBD2	TRBJ2-7	TGTGCCTGGAGGTCATCCCTCGGGACGAGGCTAGCGGACTCCTACGAGCAGTACTTC	CAWRSSLGTRLADSYEQYF
TRBV18	.	.	TRBJ1-2	TGTGCCAGCTCACCGGACAGAGGCTATGGCTACACCTTC	CASSPDRGYGYTF
TRBV30	.	.	TRBJ2-1	TGTGCCTGGACGAGGCCGATCTCCTACAATGAGCAGTTCTTC	CAWTRPISYNEQFF
TRBV18	few	TRBD1	TRBJ2-7	TGTGCCAGCTCACCGGTTACAGGGGGGACCTACGAGCAGTACTTC	CASSPVTGGTYEQYF
TRBV5-1	.	.	TRBJ1-1	TGCGCCAGCAGCTTGGAGGGAGTCAGCATGAACACTGAAGCTTTCTTT	CASSLEGVSMNTEAFF
TRBV27	.	.	TRBJ1-1	TGTGCCAGCAGCAAAAATGTGGTCGGTGAAGCTTTCTTT	CASSKNVVGEAFF
TRBV15	few	.	TRBJ1-3	TGTGCCACCAGCAGGGACCGTGTACACACCATATATTTT	CATSRDRVHTIYF
TRBV19	.	.	TRBJ2-1	TGTGCCAGTAGTATAGATCTTATCGGGAGTAGGATTGAGCAGTTCTTC	CASSIDLIGSRIEQFF
TRBV4-2	.	TRBD2	TRBJ2-1	TGTGCCAGCAGCCAAGAAGGGACTACCAATGAGCAGTTCTTC	CASSQEGTTNEQFF
TRBV5-1	.	.	TRBJ2-4	TGCGCCAGCAGCTCGGGCACAGGAGCCAAAAACATTCAGTACTTC	CASSSGTGAKNIQYF
TRBV27	.	TRBD2	TRBJ2-7	TGTGCCAGCAGTACCCCCCTGCGGGGGGAGCAGTACTTC	CASSTPLRGEQYF
TRBV10-2	.	.	TRBJ2-7	TGCGCCAGCAGTGACCCCCACGAGCAGTACTTC	CASSDPHEQYF
TRBV27	.	.	TRBJ1-2	TGTGCCAGCAGTTTAAGTGGACAGCCCTGGGGTACTAACTATGGCTACACCTTC	CASSLSGQPWGTNYGYTF
TRBV29-1	.	.	TRBJ2-3	TGCAGCGTTGGTGCAGCTAGCACAGATACGCAGTATTTT	CSVGAASTDTQYF
TRBV29-1	few	.	TRBJ1-2	TGCAGCGCAAGCCCCGGCCCAAACTATGGCTACACCTTC	CSASPGPNYGYTF